The 4 T cell receptor beta chains below come from one sample, sequenced in a study of T cell clonality in common variable immunodeficiency. Overall study findings and caveats: Fewer deletions and N-nucleotide insertions were reportedly seen in common variable immunodeficiency TCR beta sequences.

Method: immunoSEQ multiplex PCR; TCRdb's copy keeps in-frame clones and lacks some. The profile covers some 34,000 clones, none occurring a single time. Their recognized antigens are unknown. The sequenced material came from peripheral blood mononuclear cells. These receptors were obtained from a human donor with common variable immunodeficiency.

About this clone: The CDR3 goes on 3 residues after the read ends, and that part is filled in from the germline J gene. The gene calls are TRBV2 and TRBJ2-2; 8 bases align to TRBD1. Germline V CDR1 and CDR2: SNHLY, FYNNEI. The V segment lost 8 bases and the J segment 5 bases; nucleotides outside the gene matches: 4. This CDR3 spans 13 amino acids. CDR3 sequence reads: CASGQGGTGELFF. CDR3 bases read: TGTGCCAGCGGACAGGGAGGAACCGGGGAG.

A note on this clone: The CDR3 end falls 3 residues outside the read, so it is completed with the germline J gene. The rearrangement uses TRBV7-6 and TRBJ1-1; possible D gene TRBD1, 6 bases. The CDR3 length is 12 residues. CDR1 and CDR2 (germline): SGHVS, FNYEAQ. Incomplete CDR3 DNA: TGTGCCAGCAGCACGGGGGGCAGGGAA. Translated, it gives CASSTGGRE. The CDR3 reads in full as CASSTGGREAFF.

This clone was recorded at least ten times. Sequencing ends 3 residues short of the CDR3 end; the germline J gene provides the rest. The J gene is TRBJ2-2, the V gene TRBV11-3; 7 bases line up with TRBD2. After removal of 5 bases from V and 2 bases from J, the junction contained 5 bases not matched to a gene. There are 15 residues in the CDR3. CDR1 SGHNT and CDR2 YENEEA come from the germline V gene. This CDR3 is CASSPSGINTGELFF. The sequenced part of the CDR3 DNA is TGTGCCAGCAGCCCCAGCGGGATAAACACCGGGGAG.

This clone was seen many times. The sequence runs out 3 residues before the end of the CDR3; the remainder is reconstructed from the germline J gene. V is TRBV20-1 and J is TRBJ2-7; 7 nucleotides agree with TRBD1. The junction had 6 bases not matched to a gene; V was cut back by 2 bases and J by 2 bases. Germline V gives CDR1 DFQATT, CDR2 SNEGSKA (reference sequence). This CDR3 is built from 14 residues. Incomplete CDR3 DNA: TGCAGTGCTAGACGGACAGGCCAAACCTACGAG. This sequence encodes CSARRTGQTYE. Given in full, the CDR3 is CSARRTGQTYEQYF.